A selection of T cell receptor beta chains follows, all from one sample in a study of T cells in Graves' hyperthyroidism and ophthalmopathy. TCRdb passed the multiplex PCR reads through MiXCR, listing each CDR3 protein once. The sample records about 210,000 distinct CDR3 sequences, 17% being singletons. The sequencing input was blood. These receptors all come from a man between 50 and 59 years old with Graves' hyperthyroidism. CDR3s include the opening cysteine and the closing phenylalanine or tryptophan. Fields, in order: clone size, J gene, D gene, V gene, CDR3 protein, CDR3 DNA. D genes are given only for firm matches. Expanded clones get a size class; other rows say once, few or many, or leave the size out.

size: -; J: TRBJ1-6; D: -; V: TRBV6-1; CDR3: CASSRLQVTNSPLHF; DNA: TGTGCCAGCAGTCGGCTTCAGGTCACCAATTCACCCCTCCACTTT
size: -; J: TRBJ2-1; D: -; V: TRBV14; CDR3: CASSQDWSSPRDEQFF; DNA: TGTGCCAGCAGCCAAGATTGGAGCAGCCCTAGGGATGAGCAGTTCTTC
size: many; J: TRBJ2-2; D: -; V: TRBV7-3; CDR3: CASRRDFGELFF; DNA: TGTGCCAGCAGACGGGACTTCGGGGAGCTGTTTTTT
size: few; J: TRBJ2-2; D: TRBD2; V: TRBV10-3; CDR3: CAISDSGRARGELFF; DNA: TGTGCCATCAGTGATAGCGGGAGGGCACGCGGGGAGCTGTTTTTT
size: few; J: TRBJ2-5; D: TRBD2; V: TRBV2; CDR3: CASSEIAGGSETQYF; DNA: TGTGCCAGCAGTGAAATAGCGGGAGGGTCAGAGACCCAGTACTTC
size: many; J: TRBJ2-3; D: -; V: TRBV27; CDR3: CATRTLAQVTDTQYF; DNA: TGTGCCACCAGAACACTAGCTCAGGTGACAGATACGCAGTATTTT
size: many; J: TRBJ2-5; D: TRBD2; V: TRBV28; CDR3: CASSPSTSGPQETQYF; DNA: TGTGCCAGCAGTCCCTCGACTAGCGGGCCCCAAGAGACCCAGTACTTC
size: -; J: TRBJ2-7; D: TRBD1; V: TRBV29-1; CDR3: CSVEVYGPGGSYEQYF; DNA: TGCAGCGTTGAAGTTTACGGGCCAGGGGGCTCCTACGAGCAGTACTTC
size: many; J: TRBJ2-7; D: TRBD1; V: TRBV10-3; CDR3: CAISERGQGRYEQYF; DNA: TGTGCCATCAGTGAGAGGGGGCAGGGACGATACGAGCAGTACTTC
size: many; J: TRBJ2-5; D: -; V: TRBV18; CDR3: CASSTEGRRETQYF; DNA: TGTGCCAGCTCAACCGAGGGGAGGCGGGAGACCCAGTACTTC
size: few; J: TRBJ1-1; D: -; V: TRBV6-1; CDR3: CASSSQTRDTEAFF; DNA: TGTGCCAGCAGTTCCCAGACCCGGGACACTGAAGCTTTCTTT
size: many; J: TRBJ2-2; D: TRBD1; V: TRBV7-3; CDR3: CASSSGTGDQTNTGELFF; DNA: TGTGCCAGCAGCTCTGGGACAGGCGACCAAACGAACACCGGGGAGCTGTTTTTT
size: few; J: TRBJ1-2; D: TRBD1; V: TRBV27; CDR3: CASTLLTGGALSGYTF; DNA: TGTGCCAGCACCCTCTTGACAGGGGGCGCTTTATCTGGCTACACCTTC
size: -; J: TRBJ1-3; D: -; V: TRBV27; CDR3: CASSLQGSDTIYF; DNA: TGTGCCAGCAGCCTACAGGGCAGCGACACCATATATTTT
size: -; J: TRBJ2-1; D: -; V: TRBV27; CDR3: CASSLAPLTYNEQFF; DNA: TGTGCCAGCAGCCTAGCGCCACTTACCTACAATGAGCAGTTCTTC
size: many; J: TRBJ1-1; D: -; V: TRBV2; CDR3: CASSVEGYTEAFF; DNA: TGTGCCAGCAGTGTAGAGGGGTACACTGAAGCTTTCTTT
size: many; J: TRBJ2-1; D: -; V: TRBV18; CDR3: CASSPPLYNEQFF; DNA: TGTGCCAGCTCACCACCCCTGTACAATGAGCAGTTCTTC
size: many; J: TRBJ2-3; D: -; V: TRBV2; CDR3: CASRTQHTMRWRGSTDTQYF; DNA: TGTGCCAGCAGGACCCAACACACGATGAGATGGAGGGGGAGCACAGATACGCAGTATTTT
size: many; J: TRBJ1-5; D: TRBD1; V: TRBV7-8; CDR3: CASSADRDQPQHF; DNA: TGTGCCAGCAGCGCAGACAGGGATCAGCCCCAGCATTTT
size: many; J: TRBJ1-1; D: -; V: TRBV11-3; CDR3: CASSLVQDTEAFF; DNA: TGTGCCAGCAGCTTAGTACAGGACACTGAAGCTTTCTTT
size: many; J: TRBJ1-2; D: TRBD1; V: TRBV7-2; CDR3: CASSLAGGGNGYTF; DNA: TGTGCCAGCAGCTTAGCAGGGGGCGGGAATGGCTACACCTTC
size: once; J: TRBJ1-3; D: -; V: TRBV15; CDR3: CATSREEVTFSGNTIYF; DNA: TGTGCCACCAGCAGAGAAGAGGTTACCTTCTCTGGAAACACCATATATTTT
size: many; J: TRBJ2-5; D: TRBD2; V: TRBV2; CDR3: CASSITGTSGRTKYF; DNA: TGTGCCAGCAGTATAACCGGGACTAGCGGGAGGACTAAGTACTTC
size: many; J: TRBJ1-5; D: -; V: TRBV20-1; CDR3: CSAHPSGDSNQPQHF; DNA: TGCAGTGCTCATCCCTCGGGAGATAGCAATCAGCCCCAGCATTTT
size: few; J: TRBJ2-3; D: -; V: TRBV20-1; CDR3: CSAKGDTDTQYF; DNA: TGCAGTGCGAAGGGAGATACAGATACGCAGTATTTT
size: many; J: TRBJ2-5; D: -; V: TRBV7-2; CDR3: CASSLVRGETQYF; DNA: TGTGCCAGCAGTCTAGTTCGGGGAGAGACCCAGTACTTC
size: once; J: TRBJ2-7; D: TRBD2; V: TRBV10-2; CDR3: CASRGLEYEQYF; DNA: TGCGCCAGCAGGGGACTAGAGTACGAGCAGTACTTC
size: many; J: TRBJ2-7; D: TRBD1; V: TRBV6-1; CDR3: CASSVLVGQGAYEQYF; DNA: TGTGCCAGCAGTGTCCTGGTAGGACAGGGCGCCTACGAGCAGTACTTC
size: once; J: TRBJ2-7; D: -; V: TRBV19; CDR3: CASSITASSCEQYF; DNA: TGTGCCAGTAGTATAACAGCGAGCTCCTGCGAGCAGTACTTC
size: -; J: TRBJ2-2; D: -; V: TRBV4-2; CDR3: CASSQDGAAATGELFF; DNA: TGTGCCAGCAGCCAAGATGGGGCCGCAGCCACCGGGGAGCTGTTTTTT
size: -; J: TRBJ2-2; D: -; V: TRBV29-1; CDR3: CSGGTASNTGELFF; DNA: TGCAGCGGCGGGACAGCCTCGAACACCGGGGAGCTGTTTTTT
size: few; J: TRBJ2-1; D: -; V: TRBV2; CDR3: CASTRLGAYNEQFF; DNA: TGTGCCAGCACTAGGTTGGGGGCTTACAATGAGCAGTTCTTC
size: -; J: TRBJ2-7; D: TRBD2; V: TRBV6-5; CDR3: CASSYQFRLAAHYEQYF; DNA: TGTGCCAGCAGTTACCAATTTCGACTAGCAGCTCACTACGAGCAGTACTTC
size: many; J: TRBJ2-1; D: TRBD2; V: TRBV5-1; CDR3: CASSPTLAGMALSSYNEQFF; DNA: TGCGCCAGCAGCCCGACTCTAGCGGGGATGGCCTTAAGCTCCTACAATGAGCAGTTCTTC
size: many; J: TRBJ1-1; D: -; V: TRBV20-1; CDR3: CSARGQVEAFF; DNA: TGCAGTGCTAGAGGGCAGGTCGAAGCTTTCTTT
size: -; J: TRBJ1-2; D: TRBD1; V: TRBV4-1; CDR3: CASSQESTGASWGYTF; DNA: TGCGCCAGCAGCCAAGAGAGTACAGGGGCTTCATGGGGCTACACCTTC
size: few; J: TRBJ2-3; D: TRBD1; V: TRBV12-3/TRBV12-4; CDR3: CASGGQATDTQYF; DNA: TGTGCCAGTGGGGGACAGGCCACAGATACGCAGTATTTT
size: many; J: TRBJ2-3; D: -; V: TRBV2; CDR3: CASKGGTSTDTQYF; DNA: TGTGCCTCCAAAGGCGGAACTAGCACAGATACGCAGTATTTT
size: -; J: TRBJ1-2; D: -; V: TRBV10-2; CDR3: CASSEGGKNYGYTF; DNA: TGCGCCAGCAGCGAGGGGGGGAAGAACTATGGCTACACCTTC
size: few; J: TRBJ1-5; D: -; V: TRBV20-1; CDR3: CSAGLGQYSNQPQHF; DNA: TGCAGTGCGGGCCTGGGTCAGTATAGCAATCAGCCCCAGCATTTT
size: few; J: TRBJ2-7; D: TRBD1; V: TRBV5-1; CDR3: CASSSTDRRLSYEQYF; DNA: TGCGCCAGCAGCTCGACGGACAGGCGACTATCCTACGAGCAGTACTTC
size: many; J: TRBJ2-5; D: -; V: TRBV7-9; CDR3: CASSRFKGQETQYF; DNA: TGTGCCAGCAGCCGATTTAAGGGACAAGAGACCCAGTACTTC
size: few; J: TRBJ2-7; D: TRBD2; V: TRBV19; CDR3: CASTSTSGYEQYF; DNA: TGTGCCAGTACCTCAACTAGCGGCTACGAGCAGTACTTC
size: few; J: TRBJ2-7; D: TRBD2; V: TRBV20-1; CDR3: CSARTSGSNEQYF; DNA: TGCAGTGCCCGGACTAGCGGGAGTAACGAGCAGTACTTC
size: many; J: TRBJ2-1; D: -; V: TRBV7-9; CDR3: CASSLALHQFF; DNA: TGTGCCAGCAGCTTAGCACTCCATCAGTTCTTC
size: many; J: TRBJ1-1; D: -; V: TRBV11-3; CDR3: CASGGGGTEAFF; DNA: TGTGCCAGCGGGGGTGGAGGCACTGAAGCTTTCTTT
size: once; J: TRBJ2-7; D: -; V: TRBV7-9; CDR3: CASGLGGLNYEQYF; DNA: TGTGCCAGCGGCTTAGGGGGACTGAACTACGAGCAGTACTTC
size: many; J: TRBJ1-5; D: -; V: TRBV18; CDR3: CASSPRGTWNQPQHF; DNA: TGTGCCAGCTCACCAAGAGGGACCTGGAATCAGCCCCAGCATTTT
size: -; J: TRBJ2-1; D: -; V: TRBV5-1; CDR3: CASSPFSGYNEQFF; DNA: TGCGCCAGCAGCCCCTTCAGCGGCTACAATGAGCAGTTCTTC
size: many; J: TRBJ2-7; D: TRBD2; V: TRBV10-2; CDR3: CASSDSGSYEQYF; DNA: TGCGCCAGCAGTGACAGCGGGAGCTACGAGCAGTACTTC